This TCR beta chain appears in the sequencing data of a study of blood T cell repertoires in COVID-19. Study overall: Sources were T cells, B-cell-depleted T cells, or PBMCs; the material itself was cDNA or gDNA.

The V segment lost 5 bases and the J segment 5 bases; nucleotides outside the gene matches: 7. This CDR3 region has 14 residues. Germline CDR1 is SEHNR and CDR2 is FQNEAQ (reference sequence). Study processing details: How many nucleated cells were present was estimated from reference gene primer amplification. Libraries were prepared by immunoSEQ multiplex PCR; TCRdb keeps only in-frame clonotypes and omits some of them. V, J and clone size were drawn from that table, and D and trimming were deduced from the DNA. The repertoire holds about 200,000 clones, with around 83% as singletons. The study recruited people aged roughly 18 to 100 years across 24 US areas. Allocation to cohorts depended on clinical history reported by the participants.

Sequencing used PBMCs or T cells enriched from blood (not recorded which). The sequence derives from a woman aged 40 to 50 in a cohort exposed to, infected with or recovered from COVID-19 (not recorded which). V and J are TRBV7-9 and TRBJ2-7; TRBD1 matches at 9 bases. The chain's CDR3 is CASSPGQGSHEQYF. In DNA form, the CDR3 reads TGTGCCAGCAGCCCGGGACAGGGATCCCACGAGCAGTACTTC.